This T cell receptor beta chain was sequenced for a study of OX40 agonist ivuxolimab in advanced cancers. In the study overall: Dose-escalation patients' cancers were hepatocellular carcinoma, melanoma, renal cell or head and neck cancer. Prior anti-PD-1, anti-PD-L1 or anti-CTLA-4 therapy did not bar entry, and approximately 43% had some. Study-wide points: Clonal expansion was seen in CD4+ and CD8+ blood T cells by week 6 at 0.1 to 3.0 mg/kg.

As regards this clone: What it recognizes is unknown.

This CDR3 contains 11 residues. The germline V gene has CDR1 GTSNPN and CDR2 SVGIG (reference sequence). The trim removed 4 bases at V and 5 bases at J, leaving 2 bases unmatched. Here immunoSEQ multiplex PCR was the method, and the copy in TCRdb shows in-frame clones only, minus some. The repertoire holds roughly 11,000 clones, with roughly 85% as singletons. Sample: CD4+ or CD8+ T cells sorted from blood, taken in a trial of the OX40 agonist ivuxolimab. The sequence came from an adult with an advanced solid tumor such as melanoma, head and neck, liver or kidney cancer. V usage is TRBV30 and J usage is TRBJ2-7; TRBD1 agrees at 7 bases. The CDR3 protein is CAWTQGHEQYF. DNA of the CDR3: TGTGCCTGGACACAGGGGCACGAGCAGTACTTC.